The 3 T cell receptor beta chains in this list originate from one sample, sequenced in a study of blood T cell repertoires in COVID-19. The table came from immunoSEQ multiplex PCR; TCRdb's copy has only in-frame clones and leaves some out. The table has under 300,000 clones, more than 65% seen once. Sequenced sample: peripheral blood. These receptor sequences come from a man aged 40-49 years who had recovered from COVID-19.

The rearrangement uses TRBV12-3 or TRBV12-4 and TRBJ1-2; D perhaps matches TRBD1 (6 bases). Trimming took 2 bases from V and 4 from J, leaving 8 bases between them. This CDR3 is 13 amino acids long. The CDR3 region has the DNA TGTGCCAGCAGTTTAACAGGGCTCTATGGCTACACCTTC. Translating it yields CASSLTGLYGYTF.

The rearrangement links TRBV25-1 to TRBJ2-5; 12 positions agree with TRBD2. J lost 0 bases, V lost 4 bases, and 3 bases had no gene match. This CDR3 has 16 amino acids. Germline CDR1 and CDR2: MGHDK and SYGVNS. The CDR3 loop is CASSVGTSGYQETQYF. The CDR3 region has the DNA TGTGCCAGCAGTGTTGGGACTAGCGGGTACCAAGAGACCCAGTACTTC.

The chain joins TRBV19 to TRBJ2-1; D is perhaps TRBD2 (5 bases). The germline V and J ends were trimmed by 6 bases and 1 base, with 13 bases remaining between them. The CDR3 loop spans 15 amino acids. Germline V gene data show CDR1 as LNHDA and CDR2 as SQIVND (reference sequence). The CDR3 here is CASRTGWASYNEQFF. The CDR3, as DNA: TGTGCCAGTAGGACGGGGTGGGCATCCTACAATGAGCAGTTCTTC.